Sequencing of this T cell receptor beta chain was carried out in a study of somatic mutations in cytotoxic T cells in rheumatoid arthritis. Study-wide results and limits: Patients with rheumatoid arthritis, but not healthy controls, had CD8+ clonality that increased with age. The study found that the largest CD8+ clone exceeded 20% of CD8+ cells in about an eighth of the 65 patients.

This clone has just a few counts. The antigen remains undetermined. Here immunoSEQ multiplex PCR was the method, and the copy in TCRdb shows in-frame clones only, minus some. Of thousands of clones in the sample, about 79% are singletons; the top ten hold around 36%. Healthy control subjects consisted of blood donors (median age roughly 52 years, range roughly 20-75; 55% female). The investigators isolated CD4+ and CD8+ cells by positive magnetic bead selection and checked their purity by flow cytometry. Source material: CD8+ T cells sorted from blood. The receptor was isolated from a woman aged 45 to 65 in good health.

The CDR3: CASSLDPGETTEAFF. As DNA, the CDR3 is TGTGCCAGCAGCTTAGATCCAGGGGAGACCACTGAAGCTTTCTTT. This sequence joins TRBV7-8 and TRBJ1-1; a weak D match, TRBD1 (6 bases). Trimming cost V 1 base and J 4 bases, with 13 bases left between them. The CDR3 has 15 residues. Looked up from germline, CDR1 is SGHVS and CDR2 is FQNEAQ.